This T cell receptor (beta chain) emerged from a study of blood T cell repertoires in COVID-19. Participants came from about two dozen US areas, aged about 18 to 89 years. Here immunoSEQ multiplex PCR was the method, and the copy in TCRdb shows in-frame clones only, minus some. The sample shows about 220,000 clones, around 86% of them seen only once. The sample consisted of PBMCs or T cells enriched from blood (not recorded which). This clonotype was sampled from a woman in her thirties or forties with acute COVID-19.

In nucleotides, the CDR3 is TGTGCCAGCTCACCAGAACAGGGAAGGAATGAGCAGTTCTTC. Translated, it gives CASSPEQGRNEQFF. The genes are TRBV18 and TRBJ2-1, with D maybe TRBD1 (6 bases). Looked up from germline, CDR1 is KGHSH and CDR2 is LQKENI. The CDR3 is 14 residues long. Trimming left V 2 bases short and J 7 bases short, with 12 bases between.